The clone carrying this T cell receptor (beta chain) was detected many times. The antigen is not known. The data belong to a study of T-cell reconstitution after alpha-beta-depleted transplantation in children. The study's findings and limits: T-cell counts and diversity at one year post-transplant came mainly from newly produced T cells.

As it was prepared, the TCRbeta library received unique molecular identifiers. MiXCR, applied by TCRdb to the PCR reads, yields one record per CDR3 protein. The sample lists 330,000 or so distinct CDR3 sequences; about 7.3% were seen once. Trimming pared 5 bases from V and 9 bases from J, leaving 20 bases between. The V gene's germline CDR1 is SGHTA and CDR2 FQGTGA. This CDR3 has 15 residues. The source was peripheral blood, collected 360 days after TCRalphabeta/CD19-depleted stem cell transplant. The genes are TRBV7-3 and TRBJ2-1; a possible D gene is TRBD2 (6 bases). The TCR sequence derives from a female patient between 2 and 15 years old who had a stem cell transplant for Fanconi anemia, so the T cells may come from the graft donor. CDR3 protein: CASSPAGRGLGEQFF. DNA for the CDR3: TGTGCCAGCAGCCCCGCGGGCCGGGGGTTGGGTGAGCAGTTCTTC.